The rows below give T cell receptor beta chains drawn from one sample of a study of CD8 T cells in ankylosing spondylitis. Via MiXCR, TCRdb re-called the 5' RACE reads, giving one row per CDR3 protein. The sample shows about 300,000 distinct CDR3 sequences, more than 9% of them seen only once. Input material: blood, either unsorted or a sorted T cell fraction (not recorded which). These receptors were taken from a female donor with ankylosing spondylitis or in good health (not recorded which). Both conserved end residues are part of each CDR3. A D gene is named only where the DNA matches it firmly. Some rows have no size entry. The others give once, few or many, or a class for an expanded clone.

V,J,D,size,CDR3,DNA
TRBV4-3,TRBJ2-1,.,few,CASSQVGAGSKQFF,TGCGCCAGCAGCCAAGTAGGGGCCGGGAGTAAACAGTTCTTC
TRBV7-9,TRBJ1-1,.,many,CASTHRRGWDTEAFF,TGTGCCAGCACCCATCGCCGAGGGTGGGACACTGAAGCTTTCTTT
TRBV5-1,TRBJ2-1,TRBD1,many,CASSASGGSYNEQFF,TGCGCCAGCAGCGCATCAGGGGGCTCCTACAATGAGCAGTTCTTC
TRBV20-1,TRBJ2-5,TRBD2,many,CSTGLAGETQYF,TGCAGTACGGGACTAGCGGGGGAGACCCAGTACTTC
TRBV5-1,TRBJ1-5,.,.,CASSPIPRGSNQPQHF,TGCGCCAGCAGCCCTATACCACGAGGTAGCAATCAGCCCCAGCATTTT
TRBV18,TRBJ1-1,.,many,CASSQLWGTEAFF,TGTGCCAGCTCACAACTCTGGGGCACTGAAGCTTTCTTT
TRBV18,TRBJ2-7,.,.,CASGQGFPTYEQYF,TGTGCCAGCGGTCAGGGGTTCCCGACCTACGAGCAGTACTTC
TRBV7-2,TRBJ2-5,TRBD2,few,CASSFASGGQETQYF,TGTGCCAGCAGCTTTGCCTCGGGGGGGCAAGAGACCCAGTACTTC
TRBV20-1,TRBJ2-1,TRBD2,many,CSARAPNSGSVYNEQFF,TGCAGTGCTAGAGCCCCTAATAGCGGGAGTGTCTACAATGAGCAGTTCTTC
TRBV20-1,TRBJ1-2,TRBD1,many,CSATDRNYGYTF,TGCAGTGCAACGGACAGGAATTATGGCTACACCTTC
TRBV4-3,TRBJ2-1,.,.,CASGQDIGDYNEQFF,TGCGCCAGCGGCCAAGATATAGGGGACTACAATGAGCAGTTCTTC
TRBV6-1,TRBJ2-3,.,.,CASRGSNSDTQYF,TGTGCCAGCAGGGGATCGAACTCAGATACGCAGTATTTT
TRBV15,TRBJ2-3,TRBD2,many,CATSRYSGTSTDTQYF,TGTGCCACCAGCAGATATAGCGGGACTTCCACAGATACGCAGTATTTT
TRBV7-6,TRBJ2-7,.,many,CASSLAVRGQSSYEQYF,TGTGCCAGCAGCTTAGCGGTTAGGGGTCAGAGCTCCTACGAGCAGTACTTC
TRBV12-3/TRBV12-4,TRBJ1-3,.,many,CASRPSSGNTIYF,TGTGCCAGCAGACCAAGCTCTGGAAACACCATATATTTT
TRBV5-1,TRBJ1-1,.,few,CASSGTLNTEAFF,TGCGCCAGCAGCGGGACTCTGAACACTGAAGCTTTCTTT
TRBV5-1,TRBJ2-1,TRBD1,.,CASSPDRGYNEQFF,TGCGCCAGCAGCCCGGACAGGGGCTACAATGAGCAGTTCTTC
TRBV5-1,TRBJ2-1,TRBD1,many,CASSWGQGARNEQFF,TGCGCCAGCAGCTGGGGACAGGGGGCAAGGAATGAGCAGTTCTTC
TRBV20-1,TRBJ1-6,.,many,CSAKMKDSPLHF,TGCAGTGCTAAAATGAAGGATTCACCCCTCCACTTT
TRBV20-1,TRBJ2-1,.,many,CSARRQMVSYNEQFF,TGCAGTGCTAGGAGACAGATGGTCTCCTACAATGAGCAGTTCTTC
TRBV10-2,TRBJ1-1,.,many,CASSEGWTVNTEAFF,TGCGCCAGCAGTGAGGGATGGACGGTGAACACTGAAGCTTTCTTT
TRBV12-3/TRBV12-4,TRBJ2-6,.,.,CASSLRTPNVLTF,TGTGCCAGCAGTTTAAGGACTCCCAACGTCCTGACTTTC
TRBV6-5,TRBJ1-5,TRBD1,many,CASSYGTAPNQPQHF,TGTGCCAGCAGTTACGGGACAGCCCCCAATCAGCCCCAGCATTTT
TRBV20-1,TRBJ2-3,TRBD2,many,CSAGLVRTDTQYF,TGCAGTGCCGGACTAGTCCGCACAGATACGCAGTATTTT
TRBV10-3,TRBJ1-5,TRBD1,many,CAISESDRGETQHF,TGTGCCATCAGTGAGTCAGACAGGGGCGAGACCCAGCATTTT
TRBV5-1,TRBJ1-2,.,many,CASSSAWTEGYTF,TGCGCCAGCAGCTCCGCTTGGACAGAGGGCTACACCTTC
TRBV7-2,TRBJ2-7,.,few,CASSPERAREQYF,TGTGCCAGCAGCCCCGAAAGGGCTCGCGAGCAGTACTTC
TRBV20-1,TRBJ1-5,.,.,CSARPGRGGQPQHF,TGCAGTGCTAGACCGGGGAGGGGTGGACAGCCCCAGCATTTT
TRBV12-3/TRBV12-4,TRBJ1-1,TRBD1,many,CASSPSGQTYTEAFF,TGTGCCAGCAGTCCCTCGGGACAGACCTACACTGAAGCTTTCTTT
TRBV28,TRBJ1-2,.,many,CASSLAVLYGYTF,TGTGCCAGCAGTTTAGCAGTGCTCTATGGCTACACCTTC
TRBV5-1,TRBJ2-1,.,.,CASSPRGGRDNEQFF,TGCGCCAGCAGCCCCCGAGGAGGGCGCGACAATGAGCAGTTCTTC
TRBV7-2,TRBJ1-2,.,many,CASSLVAAQYGGYTF,TGTGCCAGCAGCTTAGTGGCAGCCCAATATGGGGGCTACACCTTC
TRBV7-8,TRBJ2-3,TRBD2,few,CASSLIASGGASTDTQYF,TGTGCCAGCAGCTTAATCGCTAGCGGGGGAGCAAGCACAGATACGCAGTATTTT
TRBV5-1,TRBJ2-1,.,many,CASSRSPGRPNEQFF,TGCGCCAGCAGCCGTTCCCCGGGACGCCCCAATGAGCAGTTCTTC
TRBV7-2,TRBJ2-1,.,many,CASSLVGTQTYNEQFF,TGTGCCAGCAGCTTGGTCGGGACCCAGACCTACAATGAGCAGTTCTTC
TRBV7-2,TRBJ2-1,.,few,CASSGRLSSYNEQFF,TGTGCCAGCAGCGGCAGACTCAGCTCCTACAATGAGCAGTTCTTC
TRBV7-2,TRBJ2-2,.,many,CASSSYRARTGELFF,TGTGCCAGCAGCTCTTACAGGGCGAGGACCGGGGAGCTGTTTTTT
TRBV12-3/TRBV12-4,TRBJ1-6,.,many,CASSLGPTGFSPLHF,TGTGCCAGCAGTTTAGGCCCCACAGGATTTTCACCCCTCCACTTT
TRBV5-6,TRBJ1-3,.,many,CASSFRDWGSGNTIYF,TGTGCCAGCAGCTTCAGGGATTGGGGCTCTGGAAACACCATATATTTT
TRBV15,TRBJ2-1,.,.,CATSRDRFGEQFF,TGTGCCACCAGCAGAGATCGGTTCGGTGAGCAGTTCTTC
TRBV20-1,TRBJ2-7,TRBD1,many,CSANRGIGAYEQYF,TGCAGTGCTAACAGGGGCATTGGAGCCTACGAGCAGTACTTC
TRBV5-1,TRBJ2-6,.,few,CASSFGVAGANVLTF,TGCGCCAGCAGCTTCGGCGTGGCTGGGGCCAACGTCCTGACTTTC
TRBV30,TRBJ1-5,TRBD1,many,CAWSVLGTAYNQPQHF,TGTGCCTGGAGTGTACTCGGGACAGCTTACAATCAGCCCCAGCATTTT